This T cell receptor (beta chain) was sequenced in a study of cytomegalovirus exposure and HLA in healthy donors. Study-wide results and limits: CMV serostatus was the sole immune exposure data available.

As for the donors, each was a healthy bone marrow donor. V lost 4 bases and J lost 5, with 8 bases in between. The CDR3 sequence is 11 residues long. Germline V CDR1 and CDR2: DFQATT, SNEGSKA (reference sequence). PCR primers comprised 60 Vbeta and 13 Jbeta primers. Repertoires were generated with immunoSEQ multiplex PCR, while TCRdb's copy carries only in-frame clones and drops some. The sample yields roughly 180,000 clones, roughly four fifths seen once. As regards this clone: Its target is not known.

The chain has TRBV20-1 and TRBJ1-2; possibly TRBD1 for D (5 bases). The TCR originated in a male donor in good health and CMV-seronegative. Sequenced input: PBMCs. CDR3 in DNA: TGCAGTGCTACAGGGACTTATGGCTACACCTTC. Amino acid sequence: CSATGTYGYTF.